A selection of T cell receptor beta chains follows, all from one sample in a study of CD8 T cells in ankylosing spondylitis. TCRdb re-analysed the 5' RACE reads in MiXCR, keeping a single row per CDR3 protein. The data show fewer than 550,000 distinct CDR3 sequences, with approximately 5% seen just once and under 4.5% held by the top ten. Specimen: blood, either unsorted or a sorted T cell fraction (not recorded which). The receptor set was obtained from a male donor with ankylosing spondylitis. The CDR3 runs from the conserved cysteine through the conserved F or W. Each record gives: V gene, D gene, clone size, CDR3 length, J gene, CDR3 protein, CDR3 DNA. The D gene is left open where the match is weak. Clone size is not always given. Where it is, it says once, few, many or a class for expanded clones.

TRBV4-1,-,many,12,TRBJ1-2,CASSQRDGPHTF,TGCGCCAGCAGCCAGAGGGACGGACCCCATACCTTC
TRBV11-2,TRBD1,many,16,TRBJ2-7,CASSLNRDRGIYEQYF,TGTGCCAGCAGCCTCAACCGGGACAGGGGAATCTACGAGCAGTACTTC
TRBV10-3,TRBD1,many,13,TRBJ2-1,CAIRAGQGNEQFF,TGTGCCATCAGGGCGGGACAGGGGAATGAGCAGTTCTTC
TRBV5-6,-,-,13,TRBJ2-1,CASSLEVDNEQFF,TGTGCCAGCAGCTTGGAGGTAGACAATGAGCAGTTCTTC
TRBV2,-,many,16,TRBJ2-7,CASSEALSIPFHEQYF,TGTGCCAGCAGTGAAGCGCTGAGCATCCCCTTCCACGAGCAGTACTTC
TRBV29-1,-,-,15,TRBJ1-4,CSVEDSQGANEKLFF,TGCAGCGTTGAAGATAGTCAGGGAGCTAATGAAAAACTGTTTTTT
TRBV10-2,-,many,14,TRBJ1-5,CASSVLISNQPQHF,TGCGCCAGCAGTGTACTAATTAGCAATCAGCCCCAGCATTTT
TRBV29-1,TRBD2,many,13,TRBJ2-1,CSLGLAGYNEQFF,TGCAGCCTGGGACTAGCGGGTTACAATGAGCAGTTCTTC
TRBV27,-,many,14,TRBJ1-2,CASSFMGPSYGYTF,TGTGCCAGCAGTTTTATGGGACCCTCCTATGGCTACACCTTC
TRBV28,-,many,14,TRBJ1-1,CASSWTGGDTEAFF,TGTGCCAGCAGTTGGACCGGAGGAGACACTGAAGCTTTCTTT
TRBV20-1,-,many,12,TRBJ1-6,CSAAGSLRSLHF,TGCAGTGCTGCCGGGAGCTTGAGGTCCCTCCACTTT
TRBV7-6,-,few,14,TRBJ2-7,CASSSPGPGYEQYF,TGTGCCAGCAGCTCCCCGGGCCCTGGCTACGAGCAGTACTTC